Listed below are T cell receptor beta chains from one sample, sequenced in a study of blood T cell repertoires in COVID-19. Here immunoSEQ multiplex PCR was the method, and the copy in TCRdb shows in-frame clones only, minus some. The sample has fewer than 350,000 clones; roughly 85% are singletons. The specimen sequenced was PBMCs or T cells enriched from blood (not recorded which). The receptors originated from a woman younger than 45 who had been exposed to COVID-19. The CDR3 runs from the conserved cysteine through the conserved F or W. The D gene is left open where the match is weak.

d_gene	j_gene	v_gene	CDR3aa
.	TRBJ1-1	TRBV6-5	CASRLTVDTEAFF
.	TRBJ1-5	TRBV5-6	CASSLGGATHQPQHF
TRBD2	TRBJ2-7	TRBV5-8	CASSPGGSRLKQYF
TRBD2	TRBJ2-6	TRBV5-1	CASSQRLAGAISGANVLTF
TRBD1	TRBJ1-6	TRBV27	CASKWGQGNSPLHF
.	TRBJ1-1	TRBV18	CASSPPTGKAEAFF
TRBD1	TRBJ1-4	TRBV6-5	CASRNNRGGEKLFF
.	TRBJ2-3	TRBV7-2	CASSPRPYTTDTQYF
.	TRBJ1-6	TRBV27	CASSSGLLSPLHF
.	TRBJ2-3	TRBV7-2	CASSFRLGQTDTQYF
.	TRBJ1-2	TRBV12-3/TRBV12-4	CASSLRGLYGYTF
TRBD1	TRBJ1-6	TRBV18	CASSRDRGDNSPLHF
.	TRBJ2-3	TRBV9	CASSPSPLDTDTQYF
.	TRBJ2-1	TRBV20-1	CSASRGGTYNEQFF
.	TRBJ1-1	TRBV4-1	CASSQPTAREHWAFF
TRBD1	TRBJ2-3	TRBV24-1	CATSPWTGSTDTQYF
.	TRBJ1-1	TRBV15	CATSPIGVGGNTEAFF
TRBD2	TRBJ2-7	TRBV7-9	CASSSLAGALNSYEQYF
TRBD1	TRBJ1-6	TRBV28	CASRQQGSNSPLHF
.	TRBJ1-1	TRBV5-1	CASSRVRGTEAFF
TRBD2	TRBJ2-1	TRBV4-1	CASSRTSGGYEQFF
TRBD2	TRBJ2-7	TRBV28	CASRLAGLHEQYF
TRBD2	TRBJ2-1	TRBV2	CASSGSGLAGSNEQFF
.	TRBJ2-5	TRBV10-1	CASSGSTGERETQYF
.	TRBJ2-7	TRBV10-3	CAISPGGRREQYF
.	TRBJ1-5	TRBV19	CASNPGGGNQPQHF
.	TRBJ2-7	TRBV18	CASSQGGVGHEQYF
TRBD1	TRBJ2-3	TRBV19	CASNARTGPGTDTQYF
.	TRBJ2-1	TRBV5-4	CASSPDVGGGSYNEQFF
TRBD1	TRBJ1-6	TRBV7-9	CASSLVGQGKRSPLHF
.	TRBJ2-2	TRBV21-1	CASSKGIRVYTGELFF
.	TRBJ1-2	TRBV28	CAIPDRGNGYTF
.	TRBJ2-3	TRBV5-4	CASSLVGGSTDTQYF
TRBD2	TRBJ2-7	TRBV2	CAGGTSGAWNEQYF
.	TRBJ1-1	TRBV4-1	CASSPRSGVSEAFF
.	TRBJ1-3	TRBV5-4	CASSARRGTVGNTIYF
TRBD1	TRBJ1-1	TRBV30	CAYNRQGEAFF
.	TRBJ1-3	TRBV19	CASKEGPGSAGNTIYF
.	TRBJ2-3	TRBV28	CASSSRGRATDTQYF
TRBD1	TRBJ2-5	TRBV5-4	CASSAGTGRQETQYF
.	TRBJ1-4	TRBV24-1	CATSEQVRGREKLFF
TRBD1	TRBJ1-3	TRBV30	CAWSVGTGALNTIYF
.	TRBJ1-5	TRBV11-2	CASSLLGGQPQHF
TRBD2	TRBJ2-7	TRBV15	CATSRAWTSGNEQYF
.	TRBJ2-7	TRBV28	CASSFPGAFYEQYF
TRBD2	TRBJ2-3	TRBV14	CASSQGASGRRWADTQYF
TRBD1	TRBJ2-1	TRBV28	CASSFRQGTSEQFF
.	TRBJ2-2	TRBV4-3	CASSPPGTGELFF
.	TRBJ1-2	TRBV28	CASSLGHLKASYGYTF
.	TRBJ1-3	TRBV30	CAWSGAYSGNTIYF
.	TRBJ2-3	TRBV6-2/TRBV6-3	CASSYSTGGVTDTQYF
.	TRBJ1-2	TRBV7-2	CASSLAGGSGDYTF
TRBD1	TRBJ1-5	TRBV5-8	CASTPGTGGPNQPQHF
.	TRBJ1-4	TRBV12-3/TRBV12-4	CASSQQPTEKLFF
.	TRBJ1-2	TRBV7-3	CASSLDRSGNYGYTF
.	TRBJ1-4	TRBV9	CASSGKGGSNEKLFF
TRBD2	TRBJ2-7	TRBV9	CASSQPYAGGEQYF
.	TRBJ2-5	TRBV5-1	CASTSGMDRRETQYF